The 20 T cell receptor beta chains below all came from one sample that was sequenced in a study of blood T cells in healthy people across ages. A J-beta primer mix and a sample-barcoded 5' primer were used in a second PCR of roughly 7 to 12 cycles. TCRdb ran MiXCR on the 5' RACE reads and lists one entry per CDR3 protein. The sample holds 650,000 or so distinct CDR3 sequences; around 52% are singletons and the top ten take about 13%. The specimen was blood. All receptors come from a woman at least 80 years old in good health.

This clonotype was detected ten times or more. This chain connects TRBV9 to TRBJ2-3; TRBD2 agrees at 8 bases. This CDR3 is built from 16 residues. V shed 3 bases and J 4 bases; nucleotides not matched to a gene: 10. CDR1 SGDLS and CDR2 YYNGEE come from the germline V gene. This chain's CDR3 is CASSDSPGLVSDTQYF. The CDR3 coding sequence is TGTGCCAGCAGCGACTCCCCGGGACTAGTGTCAGATACGCAGTATTTT.

The rearrangement joins TRBV12-3 or TRBV12-4 to TRBJ2-2, with D perhaps matching TRBD2 (6 bases). The CDR3 contains 15 residues. V gave up 3 bases and J gave up 5 bases, with 13 bases separating them. CDR3 sequence: CASSFGGGRTGELFF. The CDR3, as DNA: TGTGCCAGCAGTTTTGGGGGAGGTAGAACCGGGGAGCTGTTTTTT.

V and J are TRBV5-1 and TRBJ2-3; 13 bases are shared with TRBD2. The CDR3 is 16 residues long. V lost 5 bases and J lost 2; bases outside the gene matches: 5. Germline-derived CDR1 and CDR2 are SGHRS and YFSETQ. The CDR3 sequence: CASSSGTSGTTDTQYF. The CDR3 region has the DNA TGCGCCAGCAGTTCTGGGACTAGCGGGACCACAGATACGCAGTATTTT.

This clonotype was found once. A read error may explain this, as a much larger clone is one base away. The chain recombines TRBV3-1 with TRBJ2-4, with a weak D call TRBD2 (6 bases). The CDR3 spans 16 residues. Germline lookup yields CDR1 LGHDT and CDR2 YNNKEL (reference sequence). The CDR3 here is CASSQLRDLAKNIRYF. The CDR3 DNA follows: TGTGCCAGCAGCCAACTGCGGGATCTAGCCAAAAACATTCGGTACTTC.

This sequence joins TRBV7-3 and TRBJ1-6; D remains ambiguous. The CDR3 extends over 15 amino acids. The germline V gene encodes CDR1 SGHTA and CDR2 FQGTGA. Deletions cut 5 bases from V and 7 bases from J, with 15 bases between. CDR3 DNA: TGTGCCAGCAGCCGGGCCAATCTTAGGAATTCACCCCTCCACTTT. Its protein is CASSRANLRNSPLHF.

This clonotype was detected ten times or more. This rearrangement joins TRBV7-9 to TRBJ2-7, with unresolved D. This CDR3 contains 11 residues. Germline assignment: CDR1 SEHNR and CDR2 FQNEAQ (reference sequence). Trimming stripped 2 bases from V and 8 bases from J, with 7 bases between. The CDR3 DNA reads as TGTGCCAGCAGCTTATTGGGAAAGCAGTACTTC. Translated, it gives CASSLLGKQYF.

V and J are TRBV20-1 and TRBJ1-2; D is perhaps TRBD1 (6 bases). The CDR3 spans 13 residues. V gave up 6 bases and J gave up 2 bases, with 13 bases separating them. Per the germline V gene, CDR1 is DFQATT and CDR2 is SNEGSKA (reference sequence). CDR3 protein: CSARTDVNYGYTF. In nucleotides, the CDR3 is TGCAGTGCCAGGACAGATGTGAACTATGGCTACACCTTC.

The chain carries TRBV27 and TRBJ2-7; the D gene is possibly TRBD2 (5 bases). V was trimmed by 2 bases and J by 5 bases, leaving 13 bases between them. This CDR3 region has 14 residues. Germline lookup yields CDR1 MNHEY and CDR2 SMNVEV (reference sequence). The CDR3 is CASSLIRGRHEQYF. The CDR3 nucleotides are TGTGCCAGCAGTTTAATCCGGGGTCGTCACGAGCAGTACTTC.

V usage is TRBV20-1 and J usage is TRBJ2-3; possible D gene TRBD2, 7 bases. Trimming left V 3 bases short and J 2 bases short, with 18 bases between. The germline gives CDR1 DFQATT, CDR2 SNEGSKA (reference sequence). This CDR3 region has 16 residues. The CDR3 loop reads CSASLFPGGPTDTQYF. The CDR3 DNA is TGCAGTGCTAGCCTGTTTCCGGGGGGCCCCACAGATACGCAGTATTTT.

This clonotype was seen more than once but under ten times. The chain uses TRBV5-1 and TRBJ2-4; unclear D gene. Trimming stripped 3 bases from V and 0 bases from J, with 7 bases between. The germline V gene has CDR1 SGHRS and CDR2 YFSETQ. This CDR3 has 14 amino acids. The CDR3 DNA sequence: TGCGCCAGCAGCTCGGACGGAGCCAAAAACATTCAGTACTTC. This gives the protein CASSSDGAKNIQYF.

The chain employs TRBV4-2 and TRBJ2-3; TRBD2 matches at 11 bases. The germline V gene has CDR1 LGHNA and CDR2 YNFKEQ. The junction had 5 bases not matched to a gene; V was cut back by 0 bases and J by 6 bases. This CDR3 has 16 residues. The CDR3 region has the DNA TGTGCCAGCAGCCAAGAAAGGGCTAGCGGGGGGGATACGCAGTATTTT. It encodes CASSQERASGGDTQYF.

At least ten counts were recorded for this clonotype. The V and J genes are TRBV7-3 and TRBJ2-1, with TRBD2 identical over 8 bases. Germline assignment: CDR1 SGHTA and CDR2 FQGTGA. V was clipped by 5 bases and J by 2 bases; unmatched bases: 5. The CDR3 is 15 residues long. This CDR3 is CASSRTSGPYNEQFF. For the CDR3, the DNA is TGTGCCAGCAGCCGAACTAGCGGACCCTACAATGAGCAGTTCTTC. Combining the CDR3 with reference TRBV7-3 and TRBJ2-1 gives the whole variable domain GAGVSQTPSNKVTEKGKYVELRCDPISGHTALYWYRQSLGQGPEFLIYFQGTGAADDSGLPNDRFFAVRPEGSVSTLKIQRTERGDSAVYLCASSRTSGPYNEQFFGPGTRLTVL.

This clonotype was observed a handful of times. The rearrangement uses TRBV7-3 and TRBJ1-1; D is unresolved. V lost 5 bases, J lost 5 bases, and 18 bases lay in between. This CDR3 contains 15 residues. The germline V gene has CDR1 SGHTA and CDR2 FQGTGA. In DNA, the CDR3 is TGTGCCAGCAGCCAGACTCCGGGCGAGAGAACTGAAGCTTTCTTT. The encoded protein is CASSQTPGERTEAFF.

The V call is TRBV15, the J call TRBJ1-5; D is unresolved. The length of the CDR3 is 13 residues. Germline assignment: CDR1 LNHNV and CDR2 YYDKDF (reference sequence). V lost 5 bases to trimming and J lost 7 bases, with 12 bases between them. The CDR3 sequence: CATSRVFRQPQHF. The CDR3 DNA follows: TGTGCCACCAGCCGAGTCTTCAGGCAGCCCCAGCATTTT.

This clonotype was counted ten times or more. The V call is TRBV5-1, the J call TRBJ2-7, with D tentatively TRBD2 (6 bases). The CDR3 is 13 residues long. Trimming took off 0 bases at V and 5 bases at J, with 9 bases between the two ends. Per the germline V gene, CDR1 is SGHRS and CDR2 is YFSETQ. This CDR3 reads CASSLVGSHEQYF. In DNA form, the CDR3 reads TGCGCCAGCAGCTTGGTCGGGAGCCACGAGCAGTACTTC.

This clonotype was seen many times. The V and J genes are TRBV18 and TRBJ2-4; D is unclear. The CDR3 contains 13 residues. Trimming stripped 1 base from V and 6 bases from J, with 7 bases between. Germline CDR1 KGHSH, CDR2 LQKENI. In DNA form, the CDR3 reads TGTGCCAGCTCACCACAGGGTGTAAACATTCAGTACTTC. Encoded protein: CASSPQGVNIQYF.

The chain joins TRBV10-3 to TRBJ2-3; TRBD2 agrees at 7 bases. The trim removed 4 bases at V and 4 bases at J, leaving 8 bases unmatched. The CDR3 is 15 amino acids. Per the germline V gene, CDR1 is ENHRY and CDR2 is SYGVKD. CDR3 nucleotides: TGTGCCATCAGTGTCGGGCTAGCGGAGTCAGATACGCAGTATTTT. Translating gives CAISVGLAESDTQYF.

The chain recombines TRBV7-3 with TRBJ2-2, with TRBD2 identical over 11 bases. The CDR3 sequence is 14 residues long. The germline gives CDR1 SGHTA, CDR2 FQGTGA. Unmatched junction bases numbered 4, after V lost 6 bases and J lost 7 bases. CDR3 sequence: CASRRGTSGGELFF. In DNA, the CDR3 is TGTGCCAGCAGGAGAGGGACTAGCGGCGGGGAGCTGTTTTTT.

The chain employs TRBV5-1 and TRBJ2-1, with TRBD2 as a possible D gene (6 bases). The J call may be in error: the DNA end matches TRBJ2-7 better. The CDR3 has 16 amino acids. Per germline, CDR1 SGHRS and CDR2 YFSETQ. In DNA form, the CDR3 reads TGCGCCAGCAGCGCGCGGAGGGCCAGCTCCTACAATGAGCAGTACTTC. Translation gives CASSARRASSYNEQYF.

This clonotype was recorded at least ten times. The chain carries TRBV14 and TRBJ2-7, with D tentatively TRBD2 (5 bases). Trimming pared 3 bases from V and 5 bases from J, leaving 8 bases between. Germline CDR1 and CDR2: SGHDN and FVKESK. The CDR3 spans 12 residues. This CDR3 is CASSQLAHEQYF. The CDR3 DNA reads as TGTGCCAGCAGCCAGCTAGCCCACGAGCAGTACTTC.